The source of this T cell receptor (beta chain) is a study of glioma-infiltrating T cells after dendritic cell vaccination. About this clone: Its specificity is not known.

TCRdb's copy holds only in-frame clones and misses some; the assay was immunoSEQ multiplex PCR. The sample has roughly 87,000 clones, 75% to 90% seen once. Whole-study results and caveats: Longer survival after dendritic cell vaccination followed higher pretreatment TIL content.

Time point meaning: after dendritic cell vaccination, including at tumor progression/relapse. This TCR was sampled from a human donor with glioblastoma. The sample here was blood, taken after dendritic cell vaccination.

This CDR3 reads CASSTGQGNTGELFF. The CDR3 nucleotides are TGTGCCAGTAGTACGGGACAGGGTAACACCGGGGAGCTGTTTTTT. The J gene is TRBJ2-2, the V gene TRBV19; 9 nucleotides line up with TRBD1. The CDR3 extends over 15 amino acids. V was pared by 4 bases and J by 2 bases, with 2 bases of the junction left unmatched. CDR1 and CDR2 (germline): LNHDA, SQIVND (reference sequence).